This T cell receptor (beta chain) stems from a study of response to subunit inactivated influenza vaccine. Each CDR3 protein gets one entry after TCRdb re-called the RT-PCR reads with MiXCR. The top ten hold about 10% of the sample, which has more than 550,000 distinct CDR3 sequences, about 11% seen once. This CDR3 is 14 amino acids long. The trim removed 5 bases at V and 4 bases at J, leaving 2 bases unmatched. Germline loops: CDR1 LNHNV, CDR2 YYDKDF (reference sequence). The sample here was PBMCs from blood, taken on the day of vaccination. The V call is TRBV15, the J call TRBJ1-5; 10 positions match TRBD1. This receptor was taken from a man aged 50 to 60 who received an inactivated influenza vaccine. CDR3 in amino acids: CATSEGQGNQPQHF. DNA for the CDR3: TGTGCCACCAGCGAGGGACAGGGGAATCAGCCCCAGCATTTT.